This TCR beta chain was sequenced during a study of PD-1 blockade in mismatch repair-deficient tumors. Study overall: Patients had around twelve mismatch repair-deficient cancer types, all previously treated and progressing.

PCR or immunohistochemistry showed mismatch repair deficiency in every enrolled patient. TCR sequencing covered a few patients who responded to pembrolizumab. Produced via immunoSEQ multiplex PCR; TCRdb's table is partial and in-frame only. This sample has around 100,000 clones, with 82% found just once. Concerning this clone: Antigen: not known.

Whole-study results and caveats: Tumor-resident clones, often undetectable pretreatment in blood, expanded then contracted after pembrolizumab.

This TCR derives from an adult with mismatch repair-deficient cancer. The sequences come from peripheral blood, collected roughly eight months after starting pembrolizumab.

In DNA, the CDR3 is TGCGCCAGCAGGCGGTTAGCGGGAGCGGGGTACGAGCAGTACTTC. Protein: CASRRLAGAGYEQYF. This chain links TRBV4-1 with TRBJ2-7, with TRBD2 identical over 9 bases. This CDR3 has 15 residues. The J segment lost 4 bases and the V segment lost 6 bases, leaving 10 bases of the junction unmatched. Germline-derived CDR1 and CDR2 are MGHRA and YSYEKL.